This T cell receptor beta chain derives from a study of beta chain features in type 1 diabetes. Looked up from germline, CDR1 is SGHDT and CDR2 is YYEEEE. The V end was cut by 4 bases, the J end by 7 bases, with 14 bases between. CDR3 size: 13 residues. About this clone: Antigen specificity is unknown.

Overall study results and limits: For Type 1 diabetes patients, all four CD4+ subsets carried TCRB CDR3s that were moderately but significantly shorter.

Expressed TCRB transcripts were sequenced after all isolated RNA was converted to cDNA. Sequenced by immunoSEQ multiplex PCR; TCRdb stores in-frame clones only, minus some. The sample has around 360,000 clones, 10% to 15% seen once; the top ten hold around 0.0099%. The sequencing input was naive CD4+ T cells from blood. The rearrangement links TRBV5-6 to TRBJ1-2; weak D call: TRBD1 (5 bases). This TCR derives from a woman aged 18-29 years with type 1 diabetes. This chain's CDR3 is CASSPPGLGGYTF. The CDR3 nucleotides are TGTGCCAGCAGCCCGCCAGGGCTTGGTGGCTACACCTTC.